Shown below are 6 T cell receptor beta chains from a single sample sequenced in a study of CD8 T cells in Susac syndrome. With random hexamers, 0.5 to 1 ug RNA was reverse transcribed. One entry per CDR3 protein results from TCRdb running MiXCR on the immunoSEQ multiplex PCR reads. The sample contains some 260,000 distinct CDR3 sequences, approximately 85% of which appear only once. Sequenced material: CD8+ T cells from PBMCs. These receptors were obtained from a human donor with multiple sclerosis.

The chain has TRBV14 and TRBJ2-7; D unclear. Germline CDR1 reads SGHDN; CDR2 reads FVKESK. Between the trimmed V and J ends, which lost 8 bases and 2 bases, there was a span of 13 bases. The CDR3 length is 13 residues. Here the CDR3 reads CASGPKGPYEQYF. CDR3 nucleotide sequence: TGTGCCAGCGGACCAAAGGGCCCCTACGAGCAGTACTTC.

This clonotype was seen more than once but under ten times. The chain joins TRBV6-1 to TRBJ2-3, with D unresolved. CDR1 and CDR2 (germline): MNHNS, SASEGT. Deletions cut 0 bases from V and 1 base from J, with 8 bases between. The length of the CDR3 is 15 residues. The CDR3 bases are TGTGCCAGCAGTGAAGCGGGAAGGGGCACAGATACGCAGTATTTT. Protein product: CASSEAGRGTDTQYF.

The chain carries TRBV12-3 or TRBV12-4 and TRBJ2-1; D gene unclear. The CDR3 has 16 amino acids. V was clipped by 6 bases and J by 3 bases, with 18 bases between them. The CDR3: CASSPPGLLLYNEQFF. For the CDR3, the DNA is TGTGCCAGCAGCCCGCCCGGGCTGCTCCTCTACAATGAGCAGTTCTTC.

This chain uses TRBV10-3 with TRBJ1-1; D unclear. This CDR3 has 14 amino acids. Germline V gene lookup returns CDR1 ENHRY and CDR2 SYGVKD. Trimming took 3 bases from V and 0 from J, leaving 8 bases between them. The CDR3 reads CAISDGRMNTEAFF. CDR3 sequence (DNA): TGTGCCATCAGTGACGGGAGGATGAACACTGAAGCTTTCTTT.

There are a few counts of this clonotype. This chain joins TRBV27 and TRBJ2-1; D is unresolved. V was clipped by 6 bases and J by 7 bases, with 10 bases between them. The CDR3 runs to 12 residues. CDR1 and CDR2 from the germline V gene are MNHEY and SMNVEV (reference sequence). The CDR3 here is CASSSRRNEQFF. The CDR3 DNA sequence: TGTGCCAGCAGCTCTCGTCGAAATGAGCAGTTCTTC.

The chain employs TRBV9 and TRBJ2-1; 9 bases align to TRBD2. The CDR3 spans 21 residues. Trimming removed 4 bases from V and 1 base from J; junction bases left unmatched: 21. The germline CDR1 and CDR2 sequences are SGDLS and YYNGEE. The chain's CDR3 is CASSPSGEEREAFNSYNEQFF. The CDR3 region has the DNA TGTGCCAGCAGCCCCTCCGGGGAGGAGCGGGAGGCCTTCAATTCCTACAATGAGCAGTTCTTC.